This TCR beta chain was sequenced during a study of neoadjuvant nivolumab and ipilimumab in lung cancer. Study-level findings and limits: Only two of four nivolumab-treated tumors gained richness and clonality by surgery. TCR sequencing covered a small number of samples. Pathologic regression was not significantly tied to TCR clonality.

CDR3 length: 13 residues. The germline V gene has CDR1 MNHEY and CDR2 SVGAGI. V was pared by 4 bases and J by 5 bases, with 12 bases between. Repertoires were generated with immunoSEQ multiplex PCR, while TCRdb's copy carries only in-frame clones and drops some. The data contain 30,000 or so clones, under 95% of them singletons. Remarks on this clone: What it binds is unknown.

The input for sequencing was peripheral blood, taken after neoadjuvant nivolumab, alone or with ipilimumab, at or shortly before surgery. The chain joins TRBV6-5 to TRBJ2-7; either TRBD1 or TRBD2 may fit D (5 bases each). This TCR came from an adult with non-small cell lung cancer. The DNA for the CDR3 is TGTGCCAGCAGTTCTCCCGGGACCCACGAGCAGTACTTC. Translating gives CASSSPGTHEQYF.